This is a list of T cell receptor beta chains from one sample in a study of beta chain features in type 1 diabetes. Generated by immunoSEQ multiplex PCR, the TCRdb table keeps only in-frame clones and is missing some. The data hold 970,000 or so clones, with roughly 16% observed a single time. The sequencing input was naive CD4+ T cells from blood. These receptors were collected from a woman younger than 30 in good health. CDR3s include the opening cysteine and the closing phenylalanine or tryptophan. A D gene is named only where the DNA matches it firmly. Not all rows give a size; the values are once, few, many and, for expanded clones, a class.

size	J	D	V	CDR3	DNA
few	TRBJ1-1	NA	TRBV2	CATHRDDPEAFF	TGTGCCACCCACCGGGACGACCCTGAAGCTTTCTTT
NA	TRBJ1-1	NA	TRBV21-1	CASSHQGTDFNTEAFF	TGTGCCAGCAGCCACCAGGGGACAGACTTCAACACTGAAGCTTTCTTT
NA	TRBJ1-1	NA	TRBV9	CASSVAGEAEAFF	TGTGCCAGCAGCGTGGCGGGGGAGGCTGAAGCTTTCTTT
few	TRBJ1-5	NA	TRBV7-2	CASSLTQGYQPQHF	TGTGCCAGCAGCTTGACTCAGGGATATCAGCCCCAGCATTTT
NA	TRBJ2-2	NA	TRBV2	CASSRREGELFF	TGTGCCAGCAGCCGCCGGGAGGGGGAGCTGTTTTTT
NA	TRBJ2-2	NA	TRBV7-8	CASSFSWTDYGELFF	TGTGCCAGCAGCTTCAGCTGGACGGATTACGGGGAGCTGTTTTTT
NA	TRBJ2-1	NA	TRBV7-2	CASSPRTYSYNEQFF	TGTGCCAGCAGCCCCCGGACCTACTCCTACAATGAGCAGTTCTTC
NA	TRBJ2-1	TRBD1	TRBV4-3	CASSQEGDRGQFF	TGCGCCAGCAGCCAAGAAGGGGACAGAGGGCAGTTCTTC
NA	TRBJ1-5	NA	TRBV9	CASSVGVGGENQPQHF	TGTGCCAGCAGCGTAGGCGTGGGAGGGGAGAATCAGCCCCAGCATTTT
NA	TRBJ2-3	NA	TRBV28	CASSLRLASTDTQYF	TGTGCCAGCAGCTTAAGGCTAGCGAGCACAGATACGCAGTATTTT
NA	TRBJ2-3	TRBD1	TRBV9	CASSAALLGDSPPDTQYF	TGTGCCAGCAGCGCCGCCCTACTCGGGGACAGTCCTCCGGATACGCAGTATTTT
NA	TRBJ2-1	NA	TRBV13	CASVQKPYNEQFF	TGTGCCAGCGTTCAGAAGCCCTACAATGAGCAGTTCTTC
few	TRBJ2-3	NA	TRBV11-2	CASSTGDTQYF	TGTGCCAGCAGCACGGGAGATACGCAGTATTTT
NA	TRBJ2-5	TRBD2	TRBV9	CASSAGLARETQYF	TGTGCCAGCAGCGCGGGACTAGCCAGGGAGACCCAGTACTTC
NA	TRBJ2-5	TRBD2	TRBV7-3	CASSPTRGGSETQYF	TGTGCCAGCAGCCCTACCCGCGGGGGGTCGGAGACCCAGTACTTC
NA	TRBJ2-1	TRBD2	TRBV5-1	CASTTEYPGLAGPDRYNEQFF	TGCGCCAGCACGACAGAATATCCGGGACTAGCGGGACCGGATAGATACAATGAGCAGTTCTTC
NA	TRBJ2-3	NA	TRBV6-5	CASRRGDTQYF	TGTGCCAGCCGGAGAGGCGATACGCAGTATTTT
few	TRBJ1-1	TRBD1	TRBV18	CASSLLQGSGTEAFF	TGTGCCAGCTCACTTCTACAGGGGAGTGGGACTGAAGCTTTCTTT
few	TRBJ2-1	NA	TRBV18	CASSPKGGTVYNEQFF	TGTGCCAGCTCACCTAAAGGAGGGACAGTCTACAATGAGCAGTTCTTC
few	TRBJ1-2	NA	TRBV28	CASSLFWTVEDILNYGYTF	TGTGCCAGCAGTTTATTCTGGACAGTGGAGGATATCTTAAACTATGGCTACACCTTC
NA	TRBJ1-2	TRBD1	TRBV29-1	CSVGTRTGSGYTF	TGCAGCGTTGGGACGAGGACAGGGAGCGGCTACACCTTC
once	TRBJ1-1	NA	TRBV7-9	CASSLIINTEAFF	TGTGCCAGCAGCTTAATCATAAACACTGAAGCTTTCTTT